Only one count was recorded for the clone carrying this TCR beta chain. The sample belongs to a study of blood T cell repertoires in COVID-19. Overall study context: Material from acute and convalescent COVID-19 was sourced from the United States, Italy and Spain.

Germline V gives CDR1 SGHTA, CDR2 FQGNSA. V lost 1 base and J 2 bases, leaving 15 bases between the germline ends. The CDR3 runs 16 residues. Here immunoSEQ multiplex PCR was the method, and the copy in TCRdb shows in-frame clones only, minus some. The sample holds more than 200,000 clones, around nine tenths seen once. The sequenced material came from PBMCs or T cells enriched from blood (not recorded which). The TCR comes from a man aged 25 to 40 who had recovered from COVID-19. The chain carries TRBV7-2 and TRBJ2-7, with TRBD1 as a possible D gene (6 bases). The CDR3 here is CASSLGLGAGAYEQYF. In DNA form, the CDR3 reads TGTGCCAGCAGCTTAGGCTTGGGGGCGGGCGCCTACGAGCAGTACTTC.